The 14 T cell receptor beta chains listed next were all sequenced from one sample in a study of blood T cell repertoires in COVID-19. Method: immunoSEQ multiplex PCR; TCRdb's copy keeps in-frame clones and lacks some. The table lists 140,000 to 150,000 clones, approximately 89% of them singletons. The sequenced sample was peripheral blood. All receptors derive from a woman between 45 and 65 years old with acute or convalescent COVID-19.

This rearrangement joins TRBV5-4 to TRBJ2-7; 8 bases align to TRBD1. Germline CDR1 and CDR2: SGHNT and YYREEE (reference sequence). The CDR3 extends over 15 amino acids. V was clipped by 3 bases and J by 4 bases; unmatched bases: 9. CDR3 nucleotide sequence: TGTGCCAGCAGCTCTCGAGGACAGGGCCCTTACGAGCAGTACTTC. Protein sequence: CASSSRGQGPYEQYF.

This chain uses TRBV20-1 with TRBJ2-7; TRBD2 is a possible D gene (6 bases). The germline V and J ends were trimmed by 6 bases and 3 bases, with 9 bases remaining between them. CDR1 and CDR2 from the germline V gene are DFQATT and SNEGSKA (reference sequence). The CDR3 runs 11 residues. CDR3 region: CSAEGYYEQYF. The CDR3 DNA is TGCAGTGCGGAGGGTTACTACGAGCAGTACTTC.

V and J are TRBV7-2 and TRBJ2-5; TRBD2 agrees at 7 bases. Germline CDR1 reads SGHTA; CDR2 reads FQGNSA. This CDR3 has 16 residues. The V and J ends lost 1 base and 0 bases, in that order; junction bases with no gene match: 5. The CDR3: CASSLVGGSYQETQYF. CDR3 in DNA: TGTGCCAGCAGCTTAGTAGGCGGGAGCTACCAAGAGACCCAGTACTTC.

V is TRBV9 and J is TRBJ2-7, with D possibly matching TRBD2 (5 bases). This CDR3 comprises 14 residues. The V gene's germline CDR1 is SGDLS and CDR2 YYNGEE. Trimming took off 0 bases at V and 2 bases at J, with 9 bases between the two ends. For the CDR3, the DNA is TGTGCCAGCAGCGTAGGTCCGGAGGCCTACGAGCAGTACTTC. Its translation is CASSVGPEAYEQYF.

The chain couples TRBV6-6 to TRBJ2-2, with 7 bases lining up with TRBD1. Per germline, CDR1 MNHNY and CDR2 SVGAGI (reference sequence). This CDR3 has 14 amino acids. J was trimmed by 4 bases and V by 6 bases; bases with no gene match: 5. For the CDR3, the DNA is TGTGCCAGCAGACGCGACAGGGCCACCGGGGAGCTGTTTTTT. This gives the protein CASRRDRATGELFF.

The V call is TRBV6-5, the J call TRBJ1-1; the match to TRBD1 covers 7 bases. This CDR3 comprises 13 residues. From germline, CDR1 is MNHEY and CDR2 SVGAGI. V dropped 10 bases and J dropped 4; count of bases not matched to a gene: 9. The CDR3 reads CATRQGYGTEAFF. For the CDR3, the DNA is TGTGCCACCCGACAGGGTTATGGCACTGAAGCTTTCTTT.

CDR3 bases: TGTGCCAGCAGCCGCTCAATCGGACTAGCGGGGGGTAACACCGGGGAGCTGTTTTTT. It specifies CASSRSIGLAGGNTGELFF. The rearrangement joins TRBV7-9 to TRBJ2-2; TRBD2 matches 14 bases. V lost 5 bases to trimming and J lost 2 bases; unmatched junction nucleotides: 10. The CDR3 is made up of 19 amino acids. CDR1 is SEHNR and CDR2 is FQNEAQ in the germline V gene (reference sequence).

Only a few counts were recorded for this clone. The V call is TRBV19, the J call TRBJ1-4; 8 bases line up with TRBD1. V shed 2 bases, J shed 5 bases, and the junction held 1 base outside the gene matches. CDR3 size: 14 residues. Germline V gene data show CDR1 as LNHDA and CDR2 as SQIVND (reference sequence). The CDR3 reads CASSIWDRNEKLFF. In DNA form, the CDR3 reads TGTGCCAGTAGTATATGGGACAGGAATGAAAAACTGTTTTTT.

This clone showed up just once. V usage is TRBV5-5 and J usage is TRBJ2-7, with 16 nucleotides matching TRBD2. The CDR3 length is 20 residues. The V gene end was trimmed by 4 bases and the J gene end by 0 bases; junction bases not matched to a gene: 13. The germline V gene encodes CDR1 SGHKS and CDR2 YYEKEE (reference sequence). CDR3 residues: CASSPFRLGLAGGSSYEQYF. The CDR3 DNA reads TGTGCCAGCAGCCCCTTTAGGTTGGGACTAGCGGGAGGGAGCTCCTACGAGCAGTACTTC.

The J gene is TRBJ2-4, the V gene TRBV21-1; the table's TRBD1 call for D was not verified on the DNA. TRBV21-1 is termed a pseudogene. CDR3 size: 17 residues. CDR3 DNA sequence: TGTGCCAGCAGGGGGAACTGGGGCAGCTTAGCCAAAAACATTCAGTACTTC. Translated: CASRGNWGSLAKNIQYF.

This clone was found a few times. This chain uses TRBV7-9 with TRBJ2-7; 9 bases are shared with TRBD1. The CDR3 contains 15 residues. The junction had 4 bases not matched to a gene; V was cut back by 2 bases and J by 2 bases. CDR1 and CDR2 from the germline V gene are SEHNR and FQNEAQ (reference sequence). Here the CDR3 reads CASSLRDRVPYEQYF. CDR3 coding DNA: TGTGCCAGCAGCTTACGGGACAGGGTCCCCTACGAGCAGTACTTC.

This chain links TRBV11-2 with TRBJ1-4; D unresolved. V was shortened by 1 base and J by 8 bases, with 11 bases between the two germline ends. The CDR3 runs to 14 residues. CDR1 and CDR2 (germline): SGHAT, FQNNGV. The CDR3 loop reads CASSLVLGAEKLFF. CDR3 sequence (DNA): TGTGCCAGCAGCTTAGTTCTGGGAGCCGAAAAACTGTTTTTT.

This rearrangement joins TRBV28 to TRBJ1-3; no clear D. The V gene's germline CDR1 is MDHEN and CDR2 SYDVKM. CDR3 length equals 14 residues. V lost 3 bases, J lost 4 bases, and 10 bases lay in between. CDR3 sequence: CASSLRVWGNTIYF. For the CDR3, the DNA is TGTGCCAGCAGTTTGCGGGTATGGGGAAACACCATATATTTT.

In nucleotides, the CDR3 is TGTGCCAGTACCACGGAAAAGGGACAGATGAATGAAAAACTGTTTTTT. It codes for CASTTEKGQMNEKLFF. The chain is built from TRBV19 and TRBJ1-4; 7 positions match TRBD1. The CDR3 extends over 16 amino acids. Germline CDR1 reads LNHDA; CDR2 reads SQIVND (reference sequence). The J segment lost 5 bases and the V segment lost 7 bases, leaving 13 bases of the junction unmatched. Supplemented by reference TRBV19 and TRBJ1-4, the full variable domain reads DGGITQSPKYLFRKEGQNVTLSCEQNLNHDAMYWYRQDPGQGLRLIYYSQIVNDFQKGDIAEGYSVSREKKESFPLTVTSAQKNPTAFYLCASTTEKGQMNEKLFFGSGTQLSVL.